This T cell receptor (beta chain) was obtained from a study of cytomegalovirus exposure and HLA in healthy donors. Overall study context: Genotyping showed roughly 77% of roughly 390 donors falling in the Caucasian-associated ancestry cluster.

Donors counted as nominally healthy when sampled, yet unrecorded immune exposures were likely. This PCR relied on a set of 60 Vbeta primers and 13 Jbeta primers. Assay used: immunoSEQ multiplex PCR; TCRdb lists only in-frame clones, some missing. The sample has around 98,000 clones; 55% to 80% are singletons. Germline V CDR1 and CDR2: SQVTM, ANQGSEA. The CDR3 consists of 14 residues. Trimming cost V 2 bases and J 5 bases, with 15 bases left between them. The sample consisted of PBMCs. This receptor was identified in a female donor in good health and CMV-seronegative. The chain employs TRBV29-1 and TRBJ1-1; D unclear. This CDR3 is CSVEPRGRETEAFF. The CDR3 DNA reads as TGCAGCGTTGAACCCCGCGGGAGGGAAACTGAAGCTTTCTTT.